One sample yielded the 29 T cell receptor beta chains listed below, sequenced in a study of blood T cell repertoires in COVID-19. Data came from immunoSEQ multiplex PCR; TCRdb stores just in-frame clones and leaves some out. The sample gives tens of thousands of clones, around nine tenths of which show up once; just over 9% is in the top ten. The sample was peripheral blood. The receptors stem from a human donor in a cohort sampled during active COVID-19.

The chain links TRBV10-2 to TRBJ2-7; D possibly corresponds to TRBD2 (5 bases). Germline V gene lookup returns CDR1 WSHSY and CDR2 SAAADI. This CDR3 spans 12 amino acids. Deletions cut 2 bases from V and 6 bases from J, with 8 bases between. The CDR3 is CASSEVEGEQYF. The DNA of the CDR3 is TGCGCCAGCAGTGAGGTAGAGGGCGAGCAGTACTTC.

The genes are TRBV7-2 and TRBJ1-6; tentative D call: TRBD1 (5 bases). This CDR3 has 15 amino acids. Per the germline V gene, CDR1 is SGHTA and CDR2 is FQGNSA. Trimming shortened V by 5 bases and J by 10 bases, and 18 bases separated the two germline ends. The CDR3 here is CASSQRVGGESPLHF. The CDR3 DNA is TGTGCCAGCAGCCAAAGGGTGGGGGGGGAGTCACCCCTCCACTTT.

The rearrangement links TRBV7-9 to TRBJ2-1; 9 bases are a match to TRBD2. V was pared by 3 bases and J by 6 bases, with 6 bases of the junction left unmatched. The germline gives CDR1 SEHNR, CDR2 FQNEAQ (reference sequence). The CDR3 is 15 amino acids. The CDR3 bases are TGTGCCAGCAGCTTGGGGCGGGAGGGCCGCAATGAGCAGTTCTTC. Amino acid sequence: CASSLGREGRNEQFF.

V gene TRBV7-6 combines with J gene TRBJ1-1; 8 bases are shared with TRBD1. CDR3 size: 13 residues. V lost 5 bases, J lost 3 bases, and 2 bases stayed unmatched. In germline, CDR1 is SGHVS, CDR2 FNYEAQ. CDR3 region: CASSRGQDTEAFF. In nucleotides, the CDR3 is TGTGCCAGCAGCAGGGGACAGGACACTGAAGCTTTCTTT.

The rearrangement uses TRBV7-2 and TRBJ1-3; 7 nucleotides agree with TRBD1. Trimming cost V 1 base and J 0 bases; bases outside gene matches: 6. CDR3 length equals 17 residues. The germline V gene has CDR1 SGHTA and CDR2 FQGNSA. The DNA for the CDR3 is TGTGCCAGCAGCTTAGATCGGACAGGTTACTCTGGAAACACCATATATTTT. This sequence encodes CASSLDRTGYSGNTIYF. Drawing the rest from reference TRBV7-2 and TRBJ1-3, the complete variable domain is GAGVSQSPSNKVTEKGKDVELRCDPISGHTALYWYRQSLGQGLEFLIYFQGNSAPDKSGLPSDRFSAERTGGSVSTLTIQRTQQEDSAVYLCASSLDRTGYSGNTIYFGEGSWLTVV.

The chain combines TRBV6-5 with TRBJ2-1; 8 bases match TRBD2. V dropped 0 bases and J dropped 7; count of bases not matched to a gene: 5. The CDR3 consists of 15 residues. In germline, CDR1 is MNHEY, CDR2 SVGAGI. In DNA form, the CDR3 reads TGTGCCAGCAGTTACTCGGGACTAGAGATGAATGAGCAGTTCTTC. It specifies CASSYSGLEMNEQFF.

The CDR3 spells CASSLTGEGDYGYTF. The CDR3 DNA is TGTGCCAGTAGTCTAACAGGGGAAGGAGACTATGGCTACACCTTC. The rearrangement links TRBV19 to TRBJ1-2, with 7 bases identical to TRBD1. Germline CDR1 is LNHDA and CDR2 is SQIVND (reference sequence). The CDR3 runs 15 residues. Trimming cost V 5 bases and J 3 bases; bases outside gene matches: 9.

The J gene is TRBJ1-5, the V gene TRBV3-1 (or the pseudogene TRBV3-2), with 9 bases fitting TRBD1. CDR3 length: 15 amino acids. V lost 1 base and J lost 7; bases outside the gene matches: 5. Germline-derived CDR1 and CDR2 are LGHDT and YNNKEL (reference sequence). The CDR3 DNA sequence: TGTGCCAGCAGCCAAGGACAGGGGGGAAAACAGCCCCAGCATTTT. It is translated as CASSQGQGGKQPQHF.

This rearrangement joins TRBV27 to TRBJ2-3; 9 bases align to TRBD1. V was clipped by 8 bases and J by 0 bases; unmatched bases: 3. CDR1 MNHEY and CDR2 SMNVEV come from the germline V gene (reference sequence). This CDR3 spans 14 amino acids. This CDR3 is CASRGQGSTDTQYF. In DNA form, the CDR3 reads TGTGCCAGCCGCGGACAGGGGAGCACAGATACGCAGTATTTT.

The chain is built from TRBV19 and TRBJ2-2, with TRBD2 identical over 14 bases. Looked up from germline, CDR1 is LNHDA and CDR2 is SQIVND (reference sequence). V lost 5 bases to trimming and J lost 6 bases; unmatched junction nucleotides: 2. CDR3 length equals 15 residues. DNA for the CDR3: TGTGCCAGTAGTTCGACTAGCGGGAGGGCCGGGGAGCTGTTTTTT. Protein sequence: CASSSTSGRAGELFF.

This chain uses TRBV7-2 with TRBJ1-1, with a weak D call TRBD1 (5 bases). The ends were cut back, 8 bases at V and 0 bases at J, with 10 bases in the middle. Per the germline V gene, CDR1 is SGHTA and CDR2 is FQGNSA. The CDR3 runs 13 residues. The CDR3 reads CASLQALNTEAFF. As DNA, the CDR3 is TGTGCCAGCTTACAGGCGCTGAACACTGAAGCTTTCTTT.

The V gene is TRBV11-2, the J gene TRBJ2-4; tentative D call: TRBD2 (6 bases). V gave up 2 bases and J gave up 0 bases, with 11 bases separating them. Germline loops: CDR1 SGHAT, CDR2 FQNNGV. The CDR3 totals 16 residues. CDR3: CASSLLEGLAKNIQYF. CDR3 nucleotide sequence: TGTGCCAGCAGCTTATTGGAGGGCCTAGCCAAAAACATTCAGTACTTC.

The chain employs TRBV27 and TRBJ1-1; TRBD1 agrees at 12 bases. Germline-derived CDR1 and CDR2 are MNHEY and SMNVEV (reference sequence). The CDR3 length is 16 residues. V dropped 5 bases and J dropped 3; count of bases not matched to a gene: 7. The DNA of the CDR3 is TGTGCCAGCAGTGAGCCGGGACAGGGGGCGTACACTGAAGCTTTCTTT. It specifies CASSEPGQGAYTEAFF.

The chain employs TRBV21-1 and TRBJ2-1; TRBD2, the D gene given by the table, was not confirmed from the DNA. TRBV21-1 is annotated as a pseudogene. The CDR3 spans 17 residues. CDR3 in amino acids: CAGYRASGRAPPDEQFF. The CDR3 DNA reads TGTGCCGGTTATAGGGCTAGCGGGAGGGCCCCTCCGGATGAGCAGTTCTTC.

The V and J genes are TRBV28 and TRBJ2-7; no firm D call. V was shortened by 5 bases and J by 0 bases, with 14 bases between the two germline ends. The CDR3 covers 15 residues. Germline V gene sequence: CDR1 MDHEN, CDR2 SYDVKM. CDR3 nucleotides: TGTGCCAGCAGTCGAATACCTAGGAGCTCCTACGAGCAGTACTTC. This gives the protein CASSRIPRSSYEQYF.

The rearrangement joins TRBV29-1 to TRBJ1-4; 8 nucleotides align to TRBD1. The CDR3 is 14 residues long. Germline assignment: CDR1 SQVTM and CDR2 ANQGSEA. V lost 6 bases to trimming and J lost 8 bases; unmatched junction nucleotides: 11. The CDR3 is CSVGSGTGREKLFF. CDR3 DNA: TGCAGCGTCGGCAGCGGGACAGGCAGAGAAAAACTGTTTTTT. The whole variable domain, remainder taken from reference TRBV29-1 and TRBJ1-4, is SAVISQKPSRDICQRGTSLTIQCQVDSQVTMMFWYRQQPGQSLTLIATANQGSEATYESGFVIDKFPISRPNLTFSTLTVSNMSPEDSSIYLCSVGSGTGREKLFFGSGTQLSVL.

The chain employs TRBV5-5 and TRBJ2-3, with TRBD2 matching 9 bases. The CDR3 has 16 amino acids. CDR1 SGHKS and CDR2 YYEKEE come from the germline V gene (reference sequence). Trimming at V came to 0 bases and at J to 2 bases, leaving 4 bases not matched to a gene. Written as DNA, the CDR3 is TGTGCCAGCAGCTTGGAGGCTAGCGGGATCACAGATACGCAGTATTTT. Residues: CASSLEASGITDTQYF.

CDR3: CASSVEGAGTGQYEQYF. CDR3 DNA: TGTGCCAGCAGCGTAGAGGGCGCGGGGACAGGGCAGTACGAGCAGTACTTC. The chain has TRBV9 and TRBJ2-7; 9 positions match TRBD1. This CDR3 contains 17 residues. V dropped 0 bases and J dropped 4; count of bases not matched to a gene: 11. Germline V lookup: CDR1 SGDLS, CDR2 YYNGEE.

V usage is TRBV9 and J usage is TRBJ1-6, with D unclear. Trimming stripped 4 bases from V and 5 bases from J, with 7 bases between. CDR3 length: 13 residues. The germline V gene encodes CDR1 SGDLS and CDR2 YYNGEE. For the CDR3, the DNA is TGTGCCAGCAGCTCCGGTAATAATTCACCCCTCCACTTT. Protein: CASSSGNNSPLHF.

This sequence joins TRBV5-8 and TRBJ1-2; D may be TRBD1 (5 bases). V was clipped by 1 base and J by 1 base, with 23 bases between them. CDR1 SGHTS and CDR2 YDEGEE come from the germline V gene. This CDR3 spans 19 amino acids. CDR3 protein: CASSLMEGAHPAYNYGYTF. The CDR3, as DNA: TGTGCCAGCAGCTTGATGGAAGGGGCCCATCCGGCCTATAACTATGGCTACACCTTC.

The chain combines TRBV6-4 with TRBJ2-3; 11 bases align to TRBD2. J gave up 6 bases and V 4 bases, and 6 bases lay outside the gene matches. The germline gives CDR1 MRHNA, CDR2 SNTAGT. The CDR3 length is 15 residues. The CDR3, as DNA: TGTGCCAGCAGTGTACTAGCGGGAGAGATGGATACGCAGTATTTT. Translating it yields CASSVLAGEMDTQYF.

The V gene is TRBV4-3, the J gene TRBJ2-4, with D possibly matching TRBD2 (6 bases). This CDR3 has 15 amino acids. V was shortened by 1 base and J by 4 bases, with 11 bases between the two germline ends. From germline, CDR1 is LGHNA and CDR2 YSLEER. DNA of the CDR3: TGCGCCAGCAGCCAAGGGATAGCGGATAAAAACATTCAGTACTTC. This codes for CASSQGIADKNIQYF.

In its sample, this clone was seen once. The V and J genes are TRBV4-3 and TRBJ2-1; 13 nucleotides agree with TRBD2. This CDR3 is 17 amino acids long. V lost 1 base and J lost 10; bases outside the gene matches: 10. The germline V gene encodes CDR1 LGHNA and CDR2 YSLEER. The CDR3 DNA is TGCGCCAGCAGCCAAGCGTCATCGGGACTAGCGGGACGGGAGCAGTTCTTC. This translates into CASSQASSGLAGREQFF.

The chain has TRBV7-3 and TRBJ2-3; TRBD2 is a possible D gene (8 bases). Germline assignment: CDR1 SGHTA and CDR2 FQGTGA. The V end lost 4 bases, the J end lost 2 bases, and 16 bases lay between the germline ends. This CDR3 comprises 16 residues. The CDR3 DNA is TGTGCCAGCAGCTCGGGAGGGGGCAGTTCCACAGATACGCAGTATTTT. Translating it yields CASSSGGGSSTDTQYF.

J is TRBJ1-1 and V is TRBV2; no clear D. CDR1 is SNHLY and CDR2 is FYNNEI in the germline V gene. The CDR3 consists of 12 residues. V was pared by 7 bases and J by 10 bases, with 16 bases between. The CDR3 region is CASKRLMSGAFF. The DNA for the CDR3 is TGTGCCAGCAAACGCCTGATGTCCGGAGCTTTCTTT.

The gene calls are TRBV5-1 and TRBJ2-7; D uncertain. Trimming stripped 3 bases from V and 0 bases from J, with 13 bases between. Germline V gene data show CDR1 as SGHRS and CDR2 as YFSETQ. The CDR3 is 15 amino acids. The DNA of the CDR3 is TGCGCCAGCAGCTCCGATAATTGGAGCTCCTACGAGCAGTACTTC. Translation gives CASSSDNWSSYEQYF.

The chain recombines TRBV13 with TRBJ2-1; 9 nucleotides agree with TRBD2. Trimming cost V 7 bases and J 5 bases; bases outside gene matches: 9. From germline, CDR1 is PRHDT and CDR2 FYEKMQ (reference sequence). This CDR3 contains 15 residues. CDR3 sequence reads: CASKVAGVIDNEQFF. The CDR3 DNA sequence: TGTGCCAGCAAGGTAGCGGGAGTGATCGACAATGAGCAGTTCTTC. The variable domain in full, with the rest retrieved from reference TRBV13 and TRBJ2-1, is AAGVIQSPRHLIKEKRETATLKCYPIPRHDTVYWYQQGPGQDPQFLISFYEKMQSDKGSIPDRFSAQQFSDYHSELNMSSLELGDSALYFCASKVAGVIDNEQFFGPGTRLTVL.

V is TRBV6-1 and J is TRBJ2-5, with TRBD2 identical over 8 bases. Germline CDR1 and CDR2: MNHNS and SASEGT. J gave up 4 bases and V 0 bases, and 4 bases lay outside the gene matches. The CDR3 length is 15 residues. The CDR3 coding sequence is TGTGCCAGCAGTGAAGCGCTCGGGGGGGCAGAGACCCAGTACTTC. Translation gives CASSEALGGAETQYF.

The chain is built from TRBV7-9 and TRBJ1-3, with D possibly matching TRBD1 (5 bases). V was cut by 1 base and J by 0 bases, with 10 bases left in between. The CDR3 has 16 residues. Germline lookup yields CDR1 SEHNR and CDR2 FQNEAQ (reference sequence). The CDR3 DNA follows: TGTGCCAGCAGCTTAGGAGGACAAGACTCTGGAAACACCATATATTTT. Protein sequence: CASSLGGQDSGNTIYF. The variable domain in full, completed from reference TRBV7-9 and TRBJ1-3, reads DTGVSQNPRHKITKRGQNVTFRCDPISEHNRLYWYRQTLGQGPEFLTYFQNEAQLEKSRLLSDRFSAERPKGSFSTLEIQRTEQGDSAMYLCASSLGGQDSGNTIYFGEGSWLTVV.